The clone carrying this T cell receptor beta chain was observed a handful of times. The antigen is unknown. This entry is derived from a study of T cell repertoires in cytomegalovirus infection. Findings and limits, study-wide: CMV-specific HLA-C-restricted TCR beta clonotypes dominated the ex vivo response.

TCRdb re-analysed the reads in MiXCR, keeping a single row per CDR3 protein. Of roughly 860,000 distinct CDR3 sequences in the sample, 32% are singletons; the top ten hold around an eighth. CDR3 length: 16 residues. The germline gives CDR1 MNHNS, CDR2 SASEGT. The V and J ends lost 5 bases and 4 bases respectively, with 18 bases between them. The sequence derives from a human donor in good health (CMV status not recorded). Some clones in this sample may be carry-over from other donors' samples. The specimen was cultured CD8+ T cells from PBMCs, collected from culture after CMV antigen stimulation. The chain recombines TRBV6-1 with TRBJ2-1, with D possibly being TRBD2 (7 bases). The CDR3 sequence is CASSPPPRGPYNEQFF. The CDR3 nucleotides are TGTGCCAGCAGTCCCCCCCCGCGGGGGCCTTACAATGAGCAGTTCTTC.